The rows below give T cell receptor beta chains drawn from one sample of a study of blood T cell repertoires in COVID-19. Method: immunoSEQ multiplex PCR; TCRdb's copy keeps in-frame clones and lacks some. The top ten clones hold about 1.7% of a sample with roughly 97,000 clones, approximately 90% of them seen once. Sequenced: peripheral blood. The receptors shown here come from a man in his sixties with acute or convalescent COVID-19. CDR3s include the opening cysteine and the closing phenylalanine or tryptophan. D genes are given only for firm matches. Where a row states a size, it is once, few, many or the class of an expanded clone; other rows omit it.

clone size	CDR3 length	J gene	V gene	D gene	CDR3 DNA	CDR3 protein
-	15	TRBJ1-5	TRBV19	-	TGTGCCAGTACCCCCGAGCATATTAGCAATCAGCCCCAGCATTTT	CASTPEHISNQPQHF
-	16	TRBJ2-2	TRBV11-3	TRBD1	TGTGCCAGCAGCTTAGCAGGGACAGTAAACACCGGGGAGCTGTTTTTT	CASSLAGTVNTGELFF
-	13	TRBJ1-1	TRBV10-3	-	TGTGCCATCAGTGGCGGGGAGGAAACTGAAGCTTTCTTT	CAISGGEETEAFF
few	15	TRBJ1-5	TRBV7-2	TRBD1	TGTGCCAGCACCTCGACAGGGACTAGCAATCAGCCCCAGCATTTT	CASTSTGTSNQPQHF
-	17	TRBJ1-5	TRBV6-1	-	TGTGCCAGCAGTGAGTGGCAGGGCCATAGTGGCAATCAGCCCCAGCATTTT	CASSEWQGHSGNQPQHF
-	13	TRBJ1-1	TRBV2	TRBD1	TGTGCCACCATCAGACAGGGGATGACTGAAGCTTTCTTT	CATIRQGMTEAFF
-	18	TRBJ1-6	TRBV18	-	TGTGCCAGCTCACCGGGTTTACAGGGCGGCTCCTATAATTCACCCCTCCACTTT	CASSPGLQGGSYNSPLHF
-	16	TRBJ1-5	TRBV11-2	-	TGTGCCAGCAGCTTAGGAGCCCAGGTTGGCAATCAGCCCCAGCATTTT	CASSLGAQVGNQPQHF
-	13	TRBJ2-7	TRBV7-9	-	TGTGCCAGCAGCTCCGAGGGGGTCTACGAGCAGTACTTC	CASSSEGVYEQYF
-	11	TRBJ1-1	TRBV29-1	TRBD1	TGCAGCGTTGAGGGGACAGGGGGAGCTTTCTTT	CSVEGTGGAFF
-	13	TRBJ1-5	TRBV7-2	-	TGTGCCAGCAGCTTAGAATACAATCAGCCCCAGCATTTT	CASSLEYNQPQHF
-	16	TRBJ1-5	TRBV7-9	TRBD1	TGTGCCAGCAGCCCCACCATCGACAGGGAAAATCAGCCCCAGCATTTT	CASSPTIDRENQPQHF